This T cell receptor beta chain was sequenced in a study of regulatory T cells in long-lasting Graves disease. Study conclusions and caveats: Segments TRBV28, TRBJ1-2 and TRBJ2-5 showed preferential usage in persistent disease.

This clonotype was picked up many times. Its antigen is not identified. HTBI primers from iRepertoire and Arm-PCR of CDR3 regions yielded the TCR beta libraries. TCRdb reprocessed the multiplex PCR reads via MiXCR and lists one record per CDR3 protein. Altogether 680,000 or so distinct CDR3 sequences are present, roughly 15% being singletons, with the ten largest covering approximately 20%. Described time point: newly diagnosed GD, antithyroid drugs for less than 3 months. Preparation of the TCR library used RNA extracted from PBMCs. The CDR3 contains 12 residues. The V gene lost 6 bases and the J gene lost 6 bases, with 11 bases spanning the gap. Germline-derived CDR1 and CDR2 are LGHDT and YNNKEL (reference sequence). This same sample was also taken into another study, of T cells in Graves' hyperthyroidism and ophthalmopathy.

The TCR was taken from a woman under 40 with Graves disease. This chain uses TRBV3-1 with TRBJ1-1, with D possibly TRBD1 on 5 matching bases. This material consisted of peripheral blood mononuclear cells (PBMCs), taken at new diagnosis, from a patient treated with antithyroid drugs. The CDR3 spells CASRFQGAEAFF. CDR3 nucleotides: TGTGCCAGCAGATTTCAAGGGGCTGAAGCTTTCTTT.